This entry features one TCR beta chain sequence. The antigen is undetermined. The CDR3 end falls 3 residues outside the read, so it is completed with the germline J gene. The entry originates in a study of T cells in women clearing cervical HPV infection. Study results and limitations: Cases carried less TRBV6-7 than controls: approximately 0.1% versus 0.16%.

Repertoires were generated with immunoSEQ multiplex PCR, while TCRdb's copy carries only in-frame clones and drops some. Recorded here are about 23,000 clones; the top ten clones represent approximately 2.5%. V trimming: 3 bases; J trimming: 3 bases; junction bases outside the gene matches: 3. CDR3 size: 16 residues. CDR1 and CDR2 (germline): KGHSH, LQKENI. The V gene is TRBV18, the J gene TRBJ2-6; TRBD1 agrees at 9 bases. The sample comprised blood buffy coat. The clonotype was recovered from a woman between 18 and 75 years old with a cervical HPV16 infection that either progressed to CIN3+ or cleared (not recorded which). Incomplete CDR3 DNA: TGTGCCAGCTCACCGGGACAGGGTGGTGGGGCCAACGTC. Translated, it gives CASSPGQGGGANV. The CDR3 in its entirety is CASSPGQGGGANVLTF.